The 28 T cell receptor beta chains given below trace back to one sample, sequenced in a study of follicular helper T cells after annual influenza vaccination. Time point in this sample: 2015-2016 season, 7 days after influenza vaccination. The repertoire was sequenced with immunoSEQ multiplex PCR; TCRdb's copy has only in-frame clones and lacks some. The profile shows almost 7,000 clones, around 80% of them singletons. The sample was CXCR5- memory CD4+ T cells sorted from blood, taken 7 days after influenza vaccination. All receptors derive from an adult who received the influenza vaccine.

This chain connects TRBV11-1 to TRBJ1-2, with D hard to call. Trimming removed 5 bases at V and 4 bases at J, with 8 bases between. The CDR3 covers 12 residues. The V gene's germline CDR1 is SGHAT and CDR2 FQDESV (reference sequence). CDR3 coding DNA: TGTGCCAGCAGCACCCCTTCCTATGGCTACACCTTC. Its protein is CASSTPSYGYTF.

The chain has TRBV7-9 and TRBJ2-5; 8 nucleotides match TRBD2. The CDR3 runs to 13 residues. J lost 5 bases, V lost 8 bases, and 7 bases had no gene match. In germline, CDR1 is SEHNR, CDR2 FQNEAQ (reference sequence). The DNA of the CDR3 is TGTGCCAGCGCAGGACTAGCCCGGGAGACCCAGTACTTC. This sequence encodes CASAGLARETQYF.

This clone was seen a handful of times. This chain's CDR3 is CASSSDRGNQPQHF. The DNA of the CDR3 is TGTGCCAGCAGTTCGGACAGGGGGAATCAGCCCCAGCATTTT. The chain uses TRBV2 and TRBJ1-5; TRBD1 matches 10 bases. The CDR3 is 14 residues long. Trimming at V came to 5 bases and at J to 4 bases, leaving 2 bases not matched to a gene. Germline lookup yields CDR1 SNHLY and CDR2 FYNNEI.

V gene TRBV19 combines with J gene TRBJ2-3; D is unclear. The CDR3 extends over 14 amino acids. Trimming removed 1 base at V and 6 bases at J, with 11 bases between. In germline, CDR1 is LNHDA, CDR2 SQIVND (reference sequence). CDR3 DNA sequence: TGTGCCAGTAGTATAGGCAGGAGCCGGGATACGCAGTATTTT. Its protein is CASSIGRSRDTQYF.

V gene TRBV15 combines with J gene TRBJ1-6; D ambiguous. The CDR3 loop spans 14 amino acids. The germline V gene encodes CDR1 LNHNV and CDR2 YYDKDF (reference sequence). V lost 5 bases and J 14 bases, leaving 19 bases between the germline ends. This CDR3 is CATSPSTSVATLHF. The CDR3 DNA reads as TGTGCCACCAGCCCTTCAACCTCGGTCGCGACCCTCCACTTT. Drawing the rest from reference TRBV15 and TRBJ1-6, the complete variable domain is DAMVIQNPRYQVTQFGKPVTLSCSQTLNHNVMYWYQQKSSQAPKLLFHYYDKDFNNEADTPDNFQSRRPNTSFCFLDIRSPGLGDTAMYLCATSPSTSVATLHFGNGTRLTVT.

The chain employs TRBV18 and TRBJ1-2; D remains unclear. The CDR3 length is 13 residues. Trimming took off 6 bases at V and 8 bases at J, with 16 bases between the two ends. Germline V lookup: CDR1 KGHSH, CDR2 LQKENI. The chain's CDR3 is CASSSGTGWGYTF. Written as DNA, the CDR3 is TGTGCCAGCTCCTCGGGCACTGGATGGGGCTACACCTTC. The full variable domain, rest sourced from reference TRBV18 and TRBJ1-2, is NAGVMQNPRHLVRRRGQEARLRCSPMKGHSHVYWYRQLPEEGLKFMVYLQKENIIDESGMPKERFSAEFPKEGPSILRIQQVVRGDSAAYFCASSSGTGWGYTFGSGTRLTVV.

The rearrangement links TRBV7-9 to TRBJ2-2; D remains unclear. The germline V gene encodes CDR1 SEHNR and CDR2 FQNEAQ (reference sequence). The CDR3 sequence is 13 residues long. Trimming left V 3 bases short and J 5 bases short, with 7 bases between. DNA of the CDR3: TGTGCCAGCAGCTTGGGTAGTACCGGGGAGCTGTTTTTT. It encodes CASSLGSTGELFF.

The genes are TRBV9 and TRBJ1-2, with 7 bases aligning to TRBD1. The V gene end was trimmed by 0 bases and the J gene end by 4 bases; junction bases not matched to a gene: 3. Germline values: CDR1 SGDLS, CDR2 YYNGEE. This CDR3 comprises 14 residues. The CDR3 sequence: CASSVGKGAYGYTF. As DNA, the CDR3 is TGTGCCAGCAGCGTAGGAAAGGGGGCCTATGGCTACACCTTC.

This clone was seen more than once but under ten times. The CDR3 spells CASSSRSIAGGPGGEQFF. In DNA, the CDR3 is TGTGCCAGCAGCTCCCGGAGTATAGCGGGAGGGCCCGGCGGGGAGCAGTTCTTC. This sequence joins TRBV11-1 and TRBJ2-1, with 11 bases matching TRBD2. This CDR3 spans 18 amino acids. Trimming at V came to 4 bases and at J to 10 bases, leaving 18 bases not matched to a gene. Germline-derived CDR1 and CDR2 are SGHAT and FQDESV (reference sequence).

As DNA, the CDR3 is TGCGCCAGCAGCTTTACGGGGGGGGCCAGCTCCTACGAGCAGTACTTC. Protein product: CASSFTGGASSYEQYF. V gene TRBV5-1 combines with J gene TRBJ2-7, with 8 positions matching TRBD2. V was clipped by 2 bases and J by 0 bases; unmatched bases: 7. Germline V lookup: CDR1 SGHRS, CDR2 YFSETQ. This CDR3 is built from 16 residues.

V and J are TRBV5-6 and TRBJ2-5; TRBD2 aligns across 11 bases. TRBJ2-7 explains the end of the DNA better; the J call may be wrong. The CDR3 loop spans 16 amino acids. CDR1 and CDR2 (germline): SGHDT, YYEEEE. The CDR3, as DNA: TGTGCCAGCAGCCCCTTAGCGGGGGGGAGCTCCTACGAGCAGTACTTC. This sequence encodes CASSPLAGGSSYEQYF.

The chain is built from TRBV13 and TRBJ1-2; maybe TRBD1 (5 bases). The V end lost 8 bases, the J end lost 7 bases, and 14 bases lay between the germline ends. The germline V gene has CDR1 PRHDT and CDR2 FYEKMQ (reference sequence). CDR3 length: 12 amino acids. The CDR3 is CASSSNRRGYTF. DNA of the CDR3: TGTGCCAGCTCTAGCAACAGGCGTGGCTACACCTTC.

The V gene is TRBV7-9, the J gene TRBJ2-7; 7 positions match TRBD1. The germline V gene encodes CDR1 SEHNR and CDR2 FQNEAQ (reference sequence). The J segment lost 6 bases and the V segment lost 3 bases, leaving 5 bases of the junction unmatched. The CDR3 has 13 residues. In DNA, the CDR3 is TGTGCCAGCAGCTTGAAGGGGGCGTTCGAGCAGTACTTC. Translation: CASSLKGAFEQYF.

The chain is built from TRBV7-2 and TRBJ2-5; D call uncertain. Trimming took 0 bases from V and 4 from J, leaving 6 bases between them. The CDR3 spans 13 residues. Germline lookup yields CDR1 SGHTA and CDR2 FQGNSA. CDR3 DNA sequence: TGTGCCAGCAGCTTAGCGGTGGGAGAGACCCAGTACTTC. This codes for CASSLAVGETQYF.

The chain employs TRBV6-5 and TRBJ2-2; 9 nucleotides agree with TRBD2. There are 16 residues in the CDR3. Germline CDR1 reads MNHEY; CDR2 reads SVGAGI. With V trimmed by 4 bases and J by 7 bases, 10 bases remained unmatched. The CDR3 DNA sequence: TGTGCCAGCAGTTCCGCGGGGGGGCCTTGGGACGGGGAGCTGTTTTTT. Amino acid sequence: CASSSAGGPWDGELFF.

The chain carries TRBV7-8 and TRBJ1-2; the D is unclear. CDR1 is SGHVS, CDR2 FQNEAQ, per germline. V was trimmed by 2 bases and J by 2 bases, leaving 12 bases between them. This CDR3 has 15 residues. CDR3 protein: CASSLLRDRNYGYTF. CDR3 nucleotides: TGTGCCAGCAGCTTATTACGGGATCGGAACTATGGCTACACCTTC.

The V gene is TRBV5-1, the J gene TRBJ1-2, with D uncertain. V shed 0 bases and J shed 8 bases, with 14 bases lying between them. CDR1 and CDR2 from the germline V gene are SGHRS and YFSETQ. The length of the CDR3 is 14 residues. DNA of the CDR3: TGCGCCAGCAGCTTGGCCGGAGAACCGCGGGGCTACACCTTC. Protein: CASSLAGEPRGYTF.

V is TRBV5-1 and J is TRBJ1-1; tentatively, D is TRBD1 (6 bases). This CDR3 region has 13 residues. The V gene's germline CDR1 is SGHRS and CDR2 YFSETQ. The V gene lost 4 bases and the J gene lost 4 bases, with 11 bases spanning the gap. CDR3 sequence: CASSPQTGTEAFF. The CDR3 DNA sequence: TGCGCCAGCAGCCCCCAGACAGGCACTGAAGCTTTCTTT.

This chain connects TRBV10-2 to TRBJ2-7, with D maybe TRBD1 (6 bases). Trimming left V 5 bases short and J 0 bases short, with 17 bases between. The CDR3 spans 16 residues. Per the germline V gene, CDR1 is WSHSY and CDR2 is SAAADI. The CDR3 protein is CASSSDRRYSSYEQYF. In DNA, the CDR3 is TGCGCCAGCAGTTCCGACAGGCGCTACAGCTCCTACGAGCAGTACTTC.

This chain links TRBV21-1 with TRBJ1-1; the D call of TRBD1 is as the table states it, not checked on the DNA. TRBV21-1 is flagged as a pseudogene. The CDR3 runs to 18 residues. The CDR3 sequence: CASSKALWGRPRDTEAFF. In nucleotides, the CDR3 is TGTGCCAGCAGCAAAGCGCTTTGGGGCAGGCCCCGCGACACTGAAGCTTTCTTT.

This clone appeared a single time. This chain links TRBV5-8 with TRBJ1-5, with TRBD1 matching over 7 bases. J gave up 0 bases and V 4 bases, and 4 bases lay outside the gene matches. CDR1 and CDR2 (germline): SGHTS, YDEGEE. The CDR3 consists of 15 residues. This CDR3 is CASSVGQFSNQPQHF. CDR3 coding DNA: TGTGCCAGCAGCGTGGGACAGTTTAGCAATCAGCCCCAGCATTTT.

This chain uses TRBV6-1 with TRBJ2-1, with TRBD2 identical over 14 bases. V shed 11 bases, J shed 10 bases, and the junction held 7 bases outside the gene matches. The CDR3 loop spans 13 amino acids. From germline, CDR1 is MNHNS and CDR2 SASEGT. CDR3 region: CAGRLAGGREQFF. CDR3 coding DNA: TGTGCCGGGCGACTAGCGGGAGGGCGAGAGCAGTTCTTC.

The CDR3 DNA reads TGTGCCATCAGTGAGCCTCATACCCTCTCGAACAATGAGCAGTTCTTC. Translated, it gives CAISEPHTLSNNEQFF. The chain employs TRBV10-3 and TRBJ2-1; D gene unclear. CDR1 ENHRY and CDR2 SYGVKD come from the germline V gene. The CDR3 has 16 amino acids. V was shortened by 2 bases and J by 5 bases, with 16 bases between the two germline ends.

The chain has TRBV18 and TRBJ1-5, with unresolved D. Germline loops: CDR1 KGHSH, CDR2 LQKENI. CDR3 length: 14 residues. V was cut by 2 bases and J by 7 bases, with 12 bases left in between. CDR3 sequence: CASSPSPGDQPQHF. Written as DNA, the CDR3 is TGTGCCAGCTCACCAAGTCCCGGAGACCAGCCCCAGCATTTT.

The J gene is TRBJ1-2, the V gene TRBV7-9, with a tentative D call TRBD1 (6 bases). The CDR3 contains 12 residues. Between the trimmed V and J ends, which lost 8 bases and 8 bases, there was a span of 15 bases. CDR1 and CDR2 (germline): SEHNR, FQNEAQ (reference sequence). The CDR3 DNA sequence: TGTGCCAGCGGAGGCGGGACACGCGGCTACACCTTC. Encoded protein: CASGGGTRGYTF.

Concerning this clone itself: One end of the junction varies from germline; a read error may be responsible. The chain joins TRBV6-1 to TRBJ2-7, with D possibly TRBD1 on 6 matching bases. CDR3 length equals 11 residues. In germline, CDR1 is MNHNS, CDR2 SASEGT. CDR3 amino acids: CASTVVGQITF. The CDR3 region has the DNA TGTGCCAGCACGGTTGTAGGACAGATTACCTTC.

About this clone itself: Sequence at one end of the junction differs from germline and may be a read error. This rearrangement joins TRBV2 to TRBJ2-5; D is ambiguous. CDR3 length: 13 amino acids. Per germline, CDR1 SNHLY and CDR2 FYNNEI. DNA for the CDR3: TGTGCCAGCAGTAAGGACGGGCAAGGGACCCAGTACTTC. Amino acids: CASSKDGQGTQYF.

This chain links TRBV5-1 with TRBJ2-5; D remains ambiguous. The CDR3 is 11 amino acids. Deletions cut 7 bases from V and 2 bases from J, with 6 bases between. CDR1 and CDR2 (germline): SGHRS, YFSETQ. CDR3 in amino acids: CASSYQETQYF. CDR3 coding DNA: TGCGCCAGCTCCTATCAAGAGACCCAGTACTTC. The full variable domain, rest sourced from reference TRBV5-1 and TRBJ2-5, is KAGVTQTPRYLIKTRGQQVTLSCSPISGHRSVSWYQQTPGQGLQFLFEYFSETQRNKGNFPGRFSGRQFSNSRSEMNVSTLELGDSALYLCASSYQETQYFGPGTRLLVL.